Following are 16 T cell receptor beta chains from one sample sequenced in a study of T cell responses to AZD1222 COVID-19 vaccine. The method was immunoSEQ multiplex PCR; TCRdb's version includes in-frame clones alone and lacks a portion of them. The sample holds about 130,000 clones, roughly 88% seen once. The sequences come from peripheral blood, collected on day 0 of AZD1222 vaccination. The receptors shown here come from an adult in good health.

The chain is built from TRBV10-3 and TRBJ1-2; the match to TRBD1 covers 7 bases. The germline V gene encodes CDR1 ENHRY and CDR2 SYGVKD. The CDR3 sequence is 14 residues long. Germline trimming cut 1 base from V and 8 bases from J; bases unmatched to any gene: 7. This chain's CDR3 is CAISEWTGTGGYTF. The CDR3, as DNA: TGTGCCATCAGTGAGTGGACAGGAACGGGAGGCTACACCTTC.

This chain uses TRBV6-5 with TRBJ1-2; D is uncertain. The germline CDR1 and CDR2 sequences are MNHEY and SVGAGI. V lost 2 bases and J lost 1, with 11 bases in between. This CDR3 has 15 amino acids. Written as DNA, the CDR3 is TGTGCCAGCAGTTACACGGGCAGCCTTAACTATGGCTACACCTTC. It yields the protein CASSYTGSLNYGYTF.

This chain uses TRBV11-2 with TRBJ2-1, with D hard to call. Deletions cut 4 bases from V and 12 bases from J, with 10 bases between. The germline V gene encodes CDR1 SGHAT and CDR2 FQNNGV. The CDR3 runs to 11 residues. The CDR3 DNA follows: TGTGCCAGCAGCTCCTCCCCCGGGCAGTTCTTC. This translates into CASSSSPGQFF.

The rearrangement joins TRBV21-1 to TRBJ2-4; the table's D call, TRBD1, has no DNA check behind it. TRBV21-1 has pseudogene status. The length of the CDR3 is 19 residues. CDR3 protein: CASSKYYGAPSEAKNIQYF. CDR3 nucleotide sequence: TGTGCCAGCAGCAAATATTATGGGGCCCCGTCGGAGGCCAAAAACATTCAGTACTTC.

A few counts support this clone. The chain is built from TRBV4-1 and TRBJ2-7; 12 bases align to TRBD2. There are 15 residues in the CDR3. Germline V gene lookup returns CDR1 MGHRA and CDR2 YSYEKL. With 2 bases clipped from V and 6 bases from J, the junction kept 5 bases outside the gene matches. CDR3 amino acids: CASSQPTSGRREQYF. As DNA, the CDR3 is TGCGCCAGCAGCCAACCGACTAGCGGGAGACGCGAGCAGTACTTC.

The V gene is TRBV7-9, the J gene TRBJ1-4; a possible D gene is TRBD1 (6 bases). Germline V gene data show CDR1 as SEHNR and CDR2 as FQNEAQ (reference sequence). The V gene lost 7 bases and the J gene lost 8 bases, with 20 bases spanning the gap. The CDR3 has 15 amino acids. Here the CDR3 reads CASTPAGGREEKLFF. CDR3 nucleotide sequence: TGTGCCAGCACCCCGGCGGGGGGCAGGGAAGAAAAACTGTTTTTT.

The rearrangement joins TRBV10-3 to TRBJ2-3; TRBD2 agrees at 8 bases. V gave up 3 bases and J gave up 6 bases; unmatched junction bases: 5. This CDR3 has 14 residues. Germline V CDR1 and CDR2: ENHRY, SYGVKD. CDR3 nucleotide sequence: TGTGCCATCAGTGATCGGGGGGGTGTTGATACGCAGTATTTT. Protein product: CAISDRGGVDTQYF.

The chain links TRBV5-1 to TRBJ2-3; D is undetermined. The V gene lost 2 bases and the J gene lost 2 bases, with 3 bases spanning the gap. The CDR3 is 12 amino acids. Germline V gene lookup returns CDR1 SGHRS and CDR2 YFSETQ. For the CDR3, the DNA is TGCGCCAGCAGCTTAACCACAGATACGCAGTATTTT. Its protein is CASSLTTDTQYF.

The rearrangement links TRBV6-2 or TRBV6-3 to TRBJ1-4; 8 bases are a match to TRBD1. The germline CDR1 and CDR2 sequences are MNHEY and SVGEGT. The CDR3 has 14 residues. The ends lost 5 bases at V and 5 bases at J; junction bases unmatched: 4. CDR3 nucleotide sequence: TGTGCCAGCAGTGCCGGGACAGGCAATGAAAAACTGTTTTTT. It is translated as CASSAGTGNEKLFF.

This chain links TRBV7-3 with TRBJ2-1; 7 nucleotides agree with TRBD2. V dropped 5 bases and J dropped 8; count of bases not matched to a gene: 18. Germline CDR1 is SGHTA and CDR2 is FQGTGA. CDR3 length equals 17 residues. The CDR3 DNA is TGTGCCAGCAGCCCCCGGCCGGGGGGATTCCAAAGGTATGAGCAGTTCTTC. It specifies CASSPRPGGFQRYEQFF. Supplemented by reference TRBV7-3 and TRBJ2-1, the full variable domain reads GAGVSQTPSNKVTEKGKYVELRCDPISGHTALYWYRQSLGQGPEFLIYFQGTGAADDSGLPNDRFFAVRPEGSVSTLKIQRTERGDSAVYLCASSPRPGGFQRYEQFFGPGTRLTVL.

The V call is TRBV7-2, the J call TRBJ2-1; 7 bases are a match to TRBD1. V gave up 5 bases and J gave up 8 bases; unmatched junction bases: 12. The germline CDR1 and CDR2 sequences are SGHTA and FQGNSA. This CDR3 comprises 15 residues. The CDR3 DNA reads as TGTGCCAGCAGCCCACAGGGGTCCCTTTTGCATGAGCAGTTCTTC. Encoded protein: CASSPQGSLLHEQFF. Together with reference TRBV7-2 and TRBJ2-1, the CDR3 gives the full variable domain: GAGVSQSPSNKVTEKGKDVELRCDPISGHTALYWYRQSLGQGLEFLIYFQGNSAPDKSGLPSDRFSAERTGGSVSTLTIQRTQQEDSAVYLCASSPQGSLLHEQFFGPGTRLTVL.

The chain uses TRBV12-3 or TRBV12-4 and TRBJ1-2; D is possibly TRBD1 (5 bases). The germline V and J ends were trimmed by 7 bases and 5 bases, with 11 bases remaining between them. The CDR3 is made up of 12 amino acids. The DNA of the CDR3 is TGTGCCAGCACCTCGGGGCCGTATGGCTACACCTTC. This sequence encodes CASTSGPYGYTF.

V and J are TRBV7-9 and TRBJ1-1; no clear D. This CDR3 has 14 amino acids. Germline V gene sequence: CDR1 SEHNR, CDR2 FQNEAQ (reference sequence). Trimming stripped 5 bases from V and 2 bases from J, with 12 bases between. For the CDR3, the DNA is TGTGCCAGCAGCCCCTATTCGTCAAACACTGAAGCTTTCTTT. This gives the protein CASSPYSSNTEAFF.

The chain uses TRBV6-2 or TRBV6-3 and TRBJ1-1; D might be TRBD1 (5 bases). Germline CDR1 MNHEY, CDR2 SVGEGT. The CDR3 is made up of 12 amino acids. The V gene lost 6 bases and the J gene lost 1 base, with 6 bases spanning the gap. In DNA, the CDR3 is TGTGCCAGCAGCGACAGGAACACTGAAGCTTTCTTT. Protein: CASSDRNTEAFF.

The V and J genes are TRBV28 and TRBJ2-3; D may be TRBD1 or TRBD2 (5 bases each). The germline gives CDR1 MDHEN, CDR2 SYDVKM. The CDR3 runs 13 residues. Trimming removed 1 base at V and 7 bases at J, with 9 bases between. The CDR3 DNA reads TGTGCCAGCAGTTTATCGGGGACCCATACGCAGTATTTT. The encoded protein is CASSLSGTHTQYF.

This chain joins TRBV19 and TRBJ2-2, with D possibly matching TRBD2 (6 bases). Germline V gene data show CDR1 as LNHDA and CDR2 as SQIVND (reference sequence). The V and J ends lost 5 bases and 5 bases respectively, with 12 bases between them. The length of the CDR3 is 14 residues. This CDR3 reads CASSPYSGTGELFF. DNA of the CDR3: TGTGCCAGTAGTCCCTATAGCGGAACCGGGGAGCTGTTTTTT. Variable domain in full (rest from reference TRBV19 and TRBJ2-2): DGGITQSPKYLFRKEGQNVTLSCEQNLNHDAMYWYRQDPGQGLRLIYYSQIVNDFQKGDIAEGYSVSREKKESFPLTVTSAQKNPTAFYLCASSPYSGTGELFFGEGSRLTVL.